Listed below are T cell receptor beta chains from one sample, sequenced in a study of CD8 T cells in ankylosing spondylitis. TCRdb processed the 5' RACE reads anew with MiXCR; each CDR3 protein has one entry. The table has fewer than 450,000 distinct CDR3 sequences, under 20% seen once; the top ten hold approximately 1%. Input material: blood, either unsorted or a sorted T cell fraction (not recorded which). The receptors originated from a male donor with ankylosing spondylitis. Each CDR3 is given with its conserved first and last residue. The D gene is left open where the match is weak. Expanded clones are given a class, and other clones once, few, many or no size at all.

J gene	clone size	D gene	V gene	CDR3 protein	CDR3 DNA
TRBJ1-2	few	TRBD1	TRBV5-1	CASSPGQGNNYGYTF	TGCGCCAGCAGCCCGGGACAGGGGAATAACTATGGCTACACCTTC
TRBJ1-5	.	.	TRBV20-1	CSAGNIYNQPQHF	TGCAGTGCTGGGAACATCTACAATCAGCCCCAGCATTTT
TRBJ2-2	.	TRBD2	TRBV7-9	CASRLTSGGNTGELFF	TGTGCCAGCAGACTGACTAGCGGGGGGAATACCGGGGAGCTGTTTTTT
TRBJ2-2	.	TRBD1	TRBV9	CASRKTGGTGELFF	TGTGCTAGCAGAAAAACAGGGGGCACCGGGGAGCTGTTTTTT
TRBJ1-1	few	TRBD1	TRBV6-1	CASSQTGAMNTEAFF	TGTGCCAGCAGTCAGACAGGGGCCATGAACACTGAAGCTTTCTTT
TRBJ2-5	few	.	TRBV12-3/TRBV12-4	CASSLGSGGGRQETQYF	TGTGCCAGCAGTTTAGGCTCCGGGGGTGGTCGGCAAGAGACCCAGTACTTC
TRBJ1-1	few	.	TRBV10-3	CAISHGTNTEAFF	TGTGCCATCAGTCACGGGACGAACACTGAAGCTTTCTTT
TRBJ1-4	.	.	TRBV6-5	CASSYATNEKLFF	TGTGCCAGCAGCTATGCAACTAATGAAAAACTGTTTTTT
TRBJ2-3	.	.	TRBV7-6	CASSPTFSADTQYF	TGTGCCAGCAGCCCCACCTTTTCCGCAGATACGCAGTATTTT
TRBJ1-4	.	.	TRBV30	CAWSPARMATNEKLFF	TGTGCCTGGAGTCCAGCCAGGATGGCAACTAATGAAAAACTGTTTTTT
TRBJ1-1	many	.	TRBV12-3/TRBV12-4	CASSKKLNTEAFF	TGTGCCAGCAGCAAGAAGTTGAACACTGAAGCTTTCTTT
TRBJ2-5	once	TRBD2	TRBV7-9	CASSLAAGGQETQYF	TGTGCCAGCAGCTTAGCGGCGGGGGGCCAAGAGACCCAGTACTTC
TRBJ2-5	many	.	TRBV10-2	CASSERAGGTQYF	TGCGCCAGCAGTGAGAGGGCTGGGGGGACCCAGTACTTC
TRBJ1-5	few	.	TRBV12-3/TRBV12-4	CASSPSHYQPQHF	TGTGCCAGCAGTCCAAGCCACTATCAGCCCCAGCATTTT
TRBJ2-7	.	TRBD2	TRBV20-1	CSAKVGGIYEQYF	TGCAGTGCTAAGGTGGGGGGGATTTACGAGCAGTACTTC
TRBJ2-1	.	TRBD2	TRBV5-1	CASSLGRLAGVYNEQFF	TGCGCCAGCAGCTTGGGGAGACTAGCGGGGGTCTACAATGAGCAGTTCTTC
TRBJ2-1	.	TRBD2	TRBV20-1	CSARDFPTSGGARWDEQFF	TGCAGTGCTAGAGATTTCCCGACTAGCGGGGGGGCTCGTTGGGATGAGCAGTTCTTC
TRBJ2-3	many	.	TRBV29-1	CSVEVPPSYPTDTQYF	TGCAGCGTTGAAGTTCCCCCCTCGTACCCCACAGATACGCAGTATTTT
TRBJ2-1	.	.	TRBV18	CASSGDEQFF	TGTGCCAGCTCAGGGGATGAGCAGTTCTTC
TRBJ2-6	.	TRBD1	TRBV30	CASDRGKESGANVLTF	TGTGCCTCGGACAGGGGGAAGGAGTCTGGGGCCAACGTCCTGACTTTC
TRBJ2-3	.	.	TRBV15	CATAAMGESTDTQYF	TGTGCCACAGCCGCCATGGGCGAAAGCACAGATACGCAGTATTTT
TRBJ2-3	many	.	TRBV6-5	CASRYRSSGTDTQYF	TGTGCCAGCAGGTATAGATCGTCTGGCACAGATACGCAGTATTTT
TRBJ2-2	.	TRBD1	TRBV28	CASSLASGAGGYTGELFF	TGTGCCAGCAGTTTAGCCTCCGGGGCAGGGGGCTACACCGGGGAGCTGTTTTTT
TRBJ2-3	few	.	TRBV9	CASSPTGGTQYF	TGTGCCAGCAGCCCGACAGGAGGTACGCAGTATTTT
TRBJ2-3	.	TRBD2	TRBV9	CASSLRGGSTDTQYF	TGTGCCAGCAGCTTGCGGGGGGGGAGCACAGATACGCAGTATTTT
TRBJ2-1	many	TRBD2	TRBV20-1	CSAIGTSGSISYNEQFF	TGCAGTGCAATTGGGACTAGCGGGTCAATTTCCTACAATGAGCAGTTCTTC
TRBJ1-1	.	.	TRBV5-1	CASSRDRTAGNTEAFF	TGCGCCAGCTCCCGGGATAGGACGGCCGGGAACACTGAAGCTTTCTTT
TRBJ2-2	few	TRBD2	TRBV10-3	CAISGGRATGELFF	TGTGCCATCAGCGGCGGGAGGGCCACCGGGGAGCTGTTTTTT
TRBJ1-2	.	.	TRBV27	CASSSHRNSNYGYTF	TGTGCCAGCAGTTCGCACAGAAATAGTAACTATGGCTACACCTTC
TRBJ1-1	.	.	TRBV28	CASSPRKGTEAFF	TGTGCCAGCAGTCCAAGGAAAGGTACTGAAGCTTTCTTT
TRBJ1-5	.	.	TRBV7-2	CASSLVAGSNQPQHF	TGTGCCAGCAGCTTAGTGGCGGGGAGCAATCAGCCCCAGCATTTT
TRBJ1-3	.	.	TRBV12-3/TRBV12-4	CASSPEPGRRSSGNTINF	TGTGCCAGCAGTCCTGAGCCGGGACGCCGGAGCTCTGGAAACACCATAAATTTT
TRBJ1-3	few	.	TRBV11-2	CASIDRGNTIYF	TGTGCCAGCATCGACAGGGGAAACACCATATATTTT
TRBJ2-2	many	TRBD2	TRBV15	CATSRDLAAGELFF	TGTGCCACCAGCAGAGATCTAGCGGCCGGGGAGCTGTTTTTT
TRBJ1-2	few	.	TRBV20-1	CSARVLAGEKNGYTF	TGCAGTGCTAGAGTTCTGGCGGGGGAAAAGAATGGCTACACCTTC
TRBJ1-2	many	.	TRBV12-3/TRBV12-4	CASTKQGSVGYTF	TGTGCCAGCACCAAACAGGGATCGGTTGGCTACACCTTC
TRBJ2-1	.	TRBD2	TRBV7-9	CASSFIAGGRGNEQFF	TGTGCCAGCAGCTTCATAGCGGGAGGGCGGGGCAATGAGCAGTTCTTC
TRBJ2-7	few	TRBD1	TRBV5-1	CASSLPYRGQGGEQYF	TGCGCCAGCAGCCTCCCGTACAGGGGGCAAGGAGGTGAGCAGTACTTC
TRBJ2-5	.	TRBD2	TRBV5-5	CASSFSGIQETQYF	TGTGCCAGCAGCTTTAGCGGGATTCAAGAGACCCAGTACTTC
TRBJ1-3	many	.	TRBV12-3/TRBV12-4	CASSFPTGREANTIYF	TGTGCCAGCAGTTTCCCGACGGGGAGAGAGGCAAACACCATATATTTT
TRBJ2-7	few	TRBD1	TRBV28	CASSPGQGAVYEQYF	TGTGCCAGCAGTCCCGGACAGGGGGCTGTCTACGAGCAGTACTTC
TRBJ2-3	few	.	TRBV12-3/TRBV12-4	CASSLGDSPGDTQYF	TGTGCCAGCAGTTTGGGGGACTCTCCCGGAGATACGCAGTATTTT
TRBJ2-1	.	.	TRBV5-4	CASSPKTSNEQFF	TGTGCCAGCAGCCCGAAGACTAGCAATGAGCAGTTCTTC
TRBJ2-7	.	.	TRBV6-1	CASSEIWTAIMQYF	TGTGCCAGCAGTGAAATCTGGACAGCCATAATGCAGTACTTC
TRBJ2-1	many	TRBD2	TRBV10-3	CAISESPSGGTNEQFF	TGTGCCATCAGTGAGTCCCCTAGCGGGGGTACCAATGAGCAGTTCTTC
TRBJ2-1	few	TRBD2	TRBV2	CASTRSGSPGFNEQFF	TGTGCCAGCACGAGAAGCGGGAGCCCTGGTTTCAATGAGCAGTTCTTC
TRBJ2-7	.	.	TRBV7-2	CASSSTGLLNEQYF	TGTGCCAGCAGCTCGACCGGACTGCTAAACGAGCAGTACTTC
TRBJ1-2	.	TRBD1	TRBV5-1	CASSPEGAHYGYTF	TGCGCCAGCAGCCCCGAGGGGGCGCATTATGGCTACACCTTC
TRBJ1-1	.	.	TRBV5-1	CASSRSYGAEAFF	TGCGCCAGCAGCAGGTCCTACGGCGCGGAAGCTTTCTTT
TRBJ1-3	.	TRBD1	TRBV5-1	CASSPDRVRGRNTIYF	TGCGCCAGCAGCCCGGACAGGGTGAGGGGCCGGAACACCATATATTTT
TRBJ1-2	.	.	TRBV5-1	CAITPRRDNRGFPFGYTF	TGCGCCATCACCCCCCGTAGGGACAACCGTGGTTTCCCTTTTGGCTACACCTTC
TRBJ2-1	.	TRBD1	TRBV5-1	CASSPIPQGAYNEQFF	TGCGCCAGCAGCCCCATCCCTCAGGGGGCCTACAATGAGCAGTTCTTC
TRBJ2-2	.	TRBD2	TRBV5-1	CASSPSGRSRTGELFF	TGCGCCAGCAGCCCGAGCGGGAGGTCCCGCACCGGGGAGCTGTTTTTT
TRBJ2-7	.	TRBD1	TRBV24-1	CATSDSTGTAYEQYF	TGTGCCACCAGTGATTCGACCGGGACAGCCTACGAGCAGTACTTC
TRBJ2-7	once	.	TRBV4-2	CASSLFRGPYEQYF	TGTGCCAGCAGCCTCTTCCGGGGGCCCTACGAGCAGTACTTC